Shown below are 23 T cell receptor beta chains from a single sample sequenced in a study of T cells in Graves' hyperthyroidism and ophthalmopathy. Amplification targeted TCR beta CDR3 regions from RNA transcripts. Using the HTBI primer set, a first-round RT-PCR was run on the TCR CDR3. TCRdb fed the multiplex PCR reads into MiXCR, producing one record per CDR3 protein. The repertoire has about 400,000 distinct CDR3 sequences, approximately 16% of them found once; the top ten carry approximately 19%. Material for sequencing was blood. The receptors were gathered from a woman aged 60-75 years with Graves' ophthalmopathy.

This clonotype was observed a handful of times. This chain joins TRBV4-1 and TRBJ2-1; TRBD2 is a possible D gene (7 bases). This CDR3 is 17 amino acids long. V was pared by 4 bases and J by 6 bases, with 22 bases between. Germline V gives CDR1 MGHRA, CDR2 YSYEKL. CDR3 in amino acids: CASSLEGGGARLNEQFF. For the CDR3, the DNA is TGCGCCAGCAGCCTCGAAGGGGGGGGGGCCCGGCTCAATGAGCAGTTCTTC.

This clonotype has ten or more counts. The chain joins TRBV12-3 or TRBV12-4 to TRBJ1-2; D is undetermined. Trimming took off 5 bases at V and 1 base at J, with 11 bases between the two ends. The CDR3 extends over 14 amino acids. Here the CDR3 DNA reads TGTGCCAGCAGTCCAGAGCAGAATAACTATGGCTACACCTTC. Encoded protein: CASSPEQNNYGYTF.

This clonotype has ten or more counts. The V call is TRBV6-1, the J call TRBJ2-7; D is possibly TRBD2 (5 bases). Between the trimmed V and J ends, which lost 5 bases and 3 bases, there was a span of 14 bases. This CDR3 region has 14 residues. Looked up from germline, CDR1 is MNHNS and CDR2 is SASEGT. The CDR3 loop reads CASSSSLGSYEQYF. CDR3 in DNA: TGTGCCAGCAGTTCCTCCTTGGGGAGCTACGAGCAGTACTTC.

This clonotype has a count of ten or more. The chain links TRBV7-3 to TRBJ2-1, with 12 nucleotides matching TRBD2. Germline V lookup: CDR1 SGHTA, CDR2 FQGTGA. This CDR3 is 20 amino acids long. J was trimmed by 3 bases and V by 5 bases; bases with no gene match: 17. CDR3 coding DNA: TGTGCCAGCAGCCTATACCCTAGCGGGAGGGCCAGGCCCCTCTACAATGAGCAGTTCTTC. This encodes CASSLYPSGRARPLYNEQFF. The full variable domain, with the rest looked up from reference TRBV7-3 and TRBJ2-1, is GAGVSQTPSNKVTEKGKYVELRCDPISGHTALYWYRQSLGQGPEFLIYFQGTGAADDSGLPNDRFFAVRPEGSVSTLKIQRTERGDSAVYLCASSLYPSGRARPLYNEQFFGPGTRLTVL.

This clonotype was counted only a few times. The V gene is TRBV7-2, the J gene TRBJ1-1; D is ambiguous. Trimming pared 1 base from V and 0 bases from J, leaving 15 bases between. CDR1 is SGHTA, CDR2 FQGNSA, per germline. The CDR3 has 17 residues. CDR3 nucleotide sequence: TGTGCCAGCAGCTTAGACTTTGGCCACACTATGAACACTGAAGCTTTCTTT. Translated: CASSLDFGHTMNTEAFF.

This clonotype has a count of ten or more. This sequence joins TRBV20-1 and TRBJ2-2; 9 bases line up with TRBD2. The CDR3 totals 17 residues. The V gene end was trimmed by 3 bases and the J gene end by 4 bases; junction bases not matched to a gene: 12. Germline CDR1 reads DFQATT; CDR2 reads SNEGSKA (reference sequence). CDR3 region: CSASRPKGLAATGELFF. The CDR3 bases are TGCAGTGCTAGTCGACCTAAGGGACTAGCAGCCACCGGGGAGCTGTTTTTT.

This clonotype was found many times. J is TRBJ2-2 and V is TRBV7-9, with a weak D call TRBD1 (5 bases). Trimming left V 3 bases short and J 8 bases short, with 7 bases between. Per germline, CDR1 SEHNR and CDR2 FQNEAQ (reference sequence). This CDR3 spans 12 amino acids. In nucleotides, the CDR3 is TGTGCCAGCAGCTTGGGGCCGGGGGAGCTGTTTTTT. Its protein product is CASSLGPGELFF.

This clonotype was observed a handful of times. This sequence joins TRBV3-1 and TRBJ2-2; 8 bases are shared with TRBD2. The CDR3 sequence is 17 residues long. V trimming: 0 bases; J trimming: 2 bases; junction bases outside the gene matches: 5. Germline lookup yields CDR1 LGHDT and CDR2 YNNKEL (reference sequence). The CDR3 bases are TGTGCCAGCAGCCAAGATCTGGTAGCGGGAAACACCGGGGAGCTGTTTTTT. This gives the protein CASSQDLVAGNTGELFF.

This clonotype appeared a few times. V and J are TRBV10-3 and TRBJ2-1, with 10 bases fitting TRBD2. V trimming: 4 bases; J trimming: 6 bases; junction bases outside the gene matches: 18. The CDR3 is made up of 19 amino acids. Germline V lookup: CDR1 ENHRY, CDR2 SYGVKD. CDR3 bases: TGTGCCATCAGTGTAGCCGGGACAGTCCTAGCGGGAGCCTCCAATGAGCAGTTCTTC. This gives the protein CAISVAGTVLAGASNEQFF.

V and J are TRBV15 and TRBJ1-5; TRBD1 matches at 8 bases. Trimming took 3 bases from V and 4 from J; bases not matched to a gene: 5. The CDR3 sequence is 15 residues long. Germline CDR1 LNHNV, CDR2 YYDKDF (reference sequence). CDR3 amino acids: CATSSDGTGNQPQHF. The DNA of the CDR3 is TGTGCCACCAGCAGTGACGGGACAGGTAATCAGCCCCAGCATTTT.

This chain links TRBV7-9 with TRBJ1-3; D is ambiguous. Germline V lookup: CDR1 SEHNR, CDR2 FQNEAQ (reference sequence). The CDR3 spans 12 residues. Trimming cost V 6 bases and J 7 bases, with 10 bases left between them. CDR3 amino acids: CASSGRANTIYF. In nucleotides, the CDR3 is TGTGCCAGCAGTGGACGGGCGAACACCATATATTTT.

This clonotype has only a few counts. The genes are TRBV7-7 and TRBJ2-7, with D uncertain. Germline loops: CDR1 SSHAT, CDR2 FNYEAQ (reference sequence). CDR3 length equals 14 residues. V was trimmed by 3 bases and J by 1 base, leaving 10 bases between them. The CDR3 nucleotides are TGTGCCAGCAGCTTGGACGGCGCATCCTACGAGCAGTACTTC. This gives the protein CASSLDGASYEQYF. Together with reference TRBV7-7 and TRBJ2-7, the CDR3 gives the full variable domain: GAGVSQSPRYKVTKRGQDVTLRCDPISSHATLYWYQQALGQGPEFLTYFNYEAQPDKSGLPSDRFSAERPEGSISTLTIQRTEQRDSAMYRCASSLDGASYEQYFGPGTRLTVT.

J is TRBJ2-1 and V is TRBV20-1; possible D gene TRBD1, 5 bases. CDR3 length equals 15 residues. V lost 0 bases and J lost 3, with 12 bases in between. Looked up from germline, CDR1 is DFQATT and CDR2 is SNEGSKA (reference sequence). CDR3 nucleotide sequence: TGCAGTGCTAGAGAGACAGCGTCAGTCTACAATGAGCAGTTCTTC. Translating it yields CSARETASVYNEQFF.

This clonotype showed up many times. The DNA of the CDR3 is TGTGCCAGCAGGCGACAGGGCGGTAACACAGATACGCAGTATTTT. This translates into CASRRQGGNTDTQYF. The genes are TRBV28 and TRBJ2-3; 7 positions match TRBD1. There are 15 residues in the CDR3. The V segment lost 6 bases and the J segment 2 bases; nucleotides outside the gene matches: 8. The germline V gene encodes CDR1 MDHEN and CDR2 SYDVKM.

V usage is TRBV6-1 and J usage is TRBJ1-1; possibly TRBD1 for D (6 bases). This CDR3 spans 11 amino acids. The V gene lost 7 bases and the J gene lost 11 bases, with 14 bases spanning the gap. The germline V gene has CDR1 MNHNS and CDR2 SASEGT. The CDR3 DNA follows: TGTGCCAGCAAATCAGGGGTTTCGGCTTTCTTT. It specifies CASKSGVSAFF.

This clonotype was counted many times. V is TRBV6-5 and J is TRBJ1-1; D uncertain. V was shortened by 0 bases and J by 0 bases, with 8 bases between the two germline ends. This CDR3 comprises 15 residues. Germline loops: CDR1 MNHEY, CDR2 SVGAGI. This chain's CDR3 is CASSYSKVVNTEAFF. As DNA, the CDR3 is TGTGCCAGCAGTTACTCGAAGGTGGTGAACACTGAAGCTTTCTTT.

This clonotype appeared a few times. This chain connects TRBV24-1 to TRBJ1-1; 12 nucleotides match TRBD1. Losses at the gene ends were 7 bases for V and 11 bases for J; bases not matched to a gene: 7. The CDR3 loop spans 13 amino acids. The V gene's germline CDR1 is KGHDR and CDR2 SFDVKD. CDR3 loop: CATRTGTGGRAFF. The DNA of the CDR3 is TGTGCCACCAGAACCGGGACAGGGGGCCGGGCTTTCTTT.

This clonotype was recorded many times. V usage is TRBV6-1 and J usage is TRBJ2-5, with a weak D call TRBD2 (6 bases). The CDR3 covers 14 residues. Germline values: CDR1 MNHNS, CDR2 SASEGT. The V gene lost 6 bases and the J gene lost 0 bases, with 11 bases spanning the gap. The CDR3 loop reads CASRTQRDQETQYF. CDR3 in DNA: TGTGCCAGCAGAACCCAGCGGGACCAAGAGACCCAGTACTTC.

At least ten counts were recorded for this clonotype. This chain connects TRBV6-1 to TRBJ1-1, with TRBD1 matching over 11 bases. The junction had 7 bases not matched to a gene; V was cut back by 10 bases and J by 3 bases. The CDR3 sequence is 14 residues long. The germline V gene encodes CDR1 MNHNS and CDR2 SASEGT. CDR3 DNA sequence: TGTGCCACCTGGACAGGGGGCGACCACACTGAAGCTTTCTTT. Amino acids: CATWTGGDHTEAFF.

The chain carries TRBV20-1 and TRBJ2-3; TRBD2 might be the D (5 bases). Germline CDR1 DFQATT, CDR2 SNEGSKA (reference sequence). V was trimmed by 4 bases and J by 2 bases, leaving 10 bases between them. This CDR3 is 13 amino acids long. The CDR3 here is CSANAGLTDTQYF. In DNA, the CDR3 is TGCAGTGCTAATGCGGGCCTCACAGATACGCAGTATTTT.

This clonotype was counted a few times. This rearrangement joins TRBV27 to TRBJ2-2, with D perhaps TRBD1 or TRBD2 (6 bases each). Germline V gives CDR1 MNHEY, CDR2 SMNVEV (reference sequence). V lost 5 bases to trimming and J lost 6 bases, with 10 bases between them. The CDR3 loop spans 13 amino acids. The CDR3 DNA is TGTGCCAGCAGTAAGGGGGGCCCCGGGGAGCTGTTTTTT. Translated: CASSKGGPGELFF.

In this sample, this clonotype turned up many times. V gene TRBV7-8 combines with J gene TRBJ2-1; D is perhaps TRBD2 (6 bases). V was clipped by 4 bases and J by 7 bases, with 8 bases between them. This CDR3 spans 12 amino acids. Germline V lookup: CDR1 SGHVS, CDR2 FQNEAQ. The CDR3 loop is CASSSGSNEQFF. The DNA of the CDR3 is TGTGCCAGCAGCTCCGGGAGTAATGAGCAGTTCTTC.

This clonotype was recorded at least ten times. This sequence joins TRBV7-8 and TRBJ2-3; 7 nucleotides match TRBD2. CDR3 size: 15 residues. The V segment lost 5 bases and the J segment 0 bases; nucleotides outside the gene matches: 5. From germline, CDR1 is SGHVS and CDR2 FQNEAQ. The CDR3 nucleotides are TGTGCCAGCAGCGGGAGGGCCCTCAGCACAGATACGCAGTATTTT. Protein sequence: CASSGRALSTDTQYF. The whole variable domain, remainder taken from reference TRBV7-8 and TRBJ2-3, is GAGVSQSPRYKVAKRGQDVALRCDPISGHVSLFWYQQALGQGPEFLTYFQNEAQLDKSGLPSDRFFAERPEGSVSTLKIQRTQQEDSAVYLCASSGRALSTDTQYFGPGTRLTVL.